The clone carrying this T cell receptor (beta chain) occurred many times. The antigen is not known. This sample is drawn from a study of neurological immune-mediated disorders. The study's findings and limits: No sharing of CDR3 amino acid sequences was observed among expanded clones across subjects, suggesting private repertoires in all groups.

Documented time point: longitudinal time-point 2. Unsorted libraries were prepared from 2 million PBMCs that had been stored at -80 C. MiXCR, run by TCRdb on the 5' RACE reads, gives a single entry per CDR3 protein. The sample carries under 50,000 distinct CDR3 sequences, approximately 14% recorded once. The V end lost 5 bases, the J end lost 5 bases, and 12 bases lay between the germline ends. The length of the CDR3 is 12 residues. CDR1 DFQATT and CDR2 SNEGSKA come from the germline V gene (reference sequence). The sequencing input was PBMCs. V gene TRBV20-1 combines with J gene TRBJ1-1, with D possibly TRBD1 on 6 matching bases. The TCR comes from a male donor with HTLV-1-associated myelopathy (HAM/TSP). CDR3: CSARGGGTEAFF. CDR3 nucleotides: TGCAGTGCTCGAGGGGGGGGAACTGAAGCTTTCTTT.